The present T cell receptor beta chain was sequenced within a study of CD8+ T cells in alopecia areata. Study information: Oral tofacitinib (5 to 10 mg twice daily) was administered to treated patients. People stayed on tofacitinib for 6 to 18 months, then stopped the drug for 6 months. Points from the study as a whole: Alopecia totalis/universalis scalp especially showed more expanded CD8+ clones than normal scalp.

A word on this clone: Its antigen remains unidentified.

Punch biopsies of lesional scalp, plus peripheral blood, were taken from alopecia areata patients. The CDR3 runs to 15 residues. V shed 6 bases, J shed 0 bases, and the junction held 6 bases outside the gene matches. The germline V gene has CDR1 SQVTM and CDR2 ANQGSEA. The authors extracted RNA and reverse transcribed it into cDNA as the sequencing template. Sequenced by immunoSEQ multiplex PCR; TCRdb stores in-frame clones only, minus some. The data show 220,000 or so clones, with around 62% seen just once and 0.4% to 0.55% held by the top ten. This material consisted of CD4+ T cells sorted from blood, taken at week 0. The TCR sequence derives from a human donor with alopecia areata. J is TRBJ2-2 and V is TRBV29-1; 8 positions match TRBD2. The CDR3 DNA reads as TGCAGCGTGACACCGGGACTAGCGAACACCGGGGAGCTGTTTTTT. Translating gives CSVTPGLANTGELFF.